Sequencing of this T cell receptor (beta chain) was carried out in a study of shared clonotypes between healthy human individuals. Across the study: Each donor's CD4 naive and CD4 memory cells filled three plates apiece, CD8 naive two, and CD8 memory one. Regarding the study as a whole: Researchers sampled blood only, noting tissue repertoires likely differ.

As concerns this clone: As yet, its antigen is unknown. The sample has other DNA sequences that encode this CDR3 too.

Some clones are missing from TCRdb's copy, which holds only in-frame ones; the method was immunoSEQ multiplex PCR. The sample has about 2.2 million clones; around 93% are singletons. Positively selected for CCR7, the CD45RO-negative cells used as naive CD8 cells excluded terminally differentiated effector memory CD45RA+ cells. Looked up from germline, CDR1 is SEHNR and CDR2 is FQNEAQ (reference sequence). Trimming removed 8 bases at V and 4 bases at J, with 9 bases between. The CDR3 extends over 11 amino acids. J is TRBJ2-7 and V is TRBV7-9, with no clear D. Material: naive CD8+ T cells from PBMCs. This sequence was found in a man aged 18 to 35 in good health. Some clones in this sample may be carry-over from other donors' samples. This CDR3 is CASGVGYEQYF. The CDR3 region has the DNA TGTGCCAGCGGTGTGGGGTACGAGCAGTACTTC.